The T cell receptor (beta chain) described here comes from a study of blood T cells in healthy people across ages. As for the study in general: Per every two T cells, about one barcoded beta molecule was captured by template switching.

The people who gave samples were healthy Caucasians from Russia, aged roughly 6 to 100. A remark on this clonotype: The target antigen is unknown.

The study, taken as a whole, reports: A strong correlation was seen between TCR beta diversity and naive T cell percentage. Per million T cells, TCR beta diversity dropped about linearly as age rose.

The CDR3 sequence is 12 residues long. V lost 4 bases to trimming and J lost 5 bases, with 8 bases between them. Germline V gene sequence: CDR1 MNHNY, CDR2 SVGAGI (reference sequence). Through a sample-barcoded 5' primer and a J-beta primer mix, a second PCR was run for 7 to 11 cycles. TCRdb processed the 5' RACE reads anew with MiXCR; each CDR3 protein has one entry. This sample has over 450,000 distinct CDR3 sequences, with 24% found just once. The same data also contributed to another study, on T cells of mothers and their children.

The rearrangement uses TRBV6-6 and TRBJ2-5; D might be TRBD1 or TRBD2, each matching 5 bases. The TCR originated in a boy aged 5-17 years in good health. Sequenced material: blood. The CDR3 spells CASSWGFETQYF. CDR3 in DNA: TGTGCCAGCAGTTGGGGGTTCGAGACCCAGTACTTC.